This TCR beta chain stems from a study of early T cells in non-severe SARS-CoV-2 infection. V shed 1 base and J 9 bases; nucleotides not matched to a gene: 8. This CDR3 has 15 residues. Germline V gene lookup returns CDR1 LGHDT and CDR2 YNNKEL (reference sequence). This clonotype was observed at least ten times. TCRdb reprocessed the 5' RACE reads with MiXCR, giving one entry per CDR3 protein. The sample has about 77,000 distinct CDR3 sequences, roughly 12% seen once. The sequence was collected from an adult who was a healthcare worker with PCR-confirmed SARS-CoV-2 infection or an uninfected control (not recorded which). The donor label of this sample is uncertain. Here the sequenced sample was whole blood, taken at baseline. This chain uses TRBV3-1 with TRBJ2-1; 8 bases are a match to TRBD2. In DNA, the CDR3 is TGTGCCAGCAGCCAAGTACGGGGGGGGCCGATTGAGCAGTTCTTC. Translation: CASSQVRGGPIEQFF.